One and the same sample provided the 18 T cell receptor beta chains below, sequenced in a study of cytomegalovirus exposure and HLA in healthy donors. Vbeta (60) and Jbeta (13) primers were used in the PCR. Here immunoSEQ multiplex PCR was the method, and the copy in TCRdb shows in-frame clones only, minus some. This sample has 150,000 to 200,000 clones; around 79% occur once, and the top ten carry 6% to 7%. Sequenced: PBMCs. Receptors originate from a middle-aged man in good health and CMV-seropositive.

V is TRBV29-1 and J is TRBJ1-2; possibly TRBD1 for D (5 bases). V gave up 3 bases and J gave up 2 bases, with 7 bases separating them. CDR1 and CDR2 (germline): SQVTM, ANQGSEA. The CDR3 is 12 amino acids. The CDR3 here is CSVETVNYGYTF. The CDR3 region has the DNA TGCAGCGTTGAGACAGTAAACTATGGCTACACCTTC. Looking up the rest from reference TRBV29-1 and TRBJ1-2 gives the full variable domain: SAVISQKPSRDICQRGTSLTIQCQVDSQVTMMFWYRQQPGQSLTLIATANQGSEATYESGFVIDKFPISRPNLTFSTLTVSNMSPEDSSIYLCSVETVNYGYTFGSGTRLTVV.

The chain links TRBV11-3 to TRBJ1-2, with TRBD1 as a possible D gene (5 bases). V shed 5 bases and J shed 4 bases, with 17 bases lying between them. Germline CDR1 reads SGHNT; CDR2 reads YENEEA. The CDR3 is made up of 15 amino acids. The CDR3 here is CASSTADGTFYGYTF. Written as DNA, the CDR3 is TGTGCCAGCAGCACAGCGGACGGGACTTTCTATGGCTACACCTTC.

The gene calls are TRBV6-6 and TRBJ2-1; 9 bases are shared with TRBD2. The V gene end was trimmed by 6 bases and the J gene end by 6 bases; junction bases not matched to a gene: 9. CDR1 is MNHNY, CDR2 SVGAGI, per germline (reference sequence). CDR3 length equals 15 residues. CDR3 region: CASSGMAGGPNEQFF. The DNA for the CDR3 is TGTGCCAGCAGCGGTATGGCGGGAGGGCCCAATGAGCAGTTCTTC.

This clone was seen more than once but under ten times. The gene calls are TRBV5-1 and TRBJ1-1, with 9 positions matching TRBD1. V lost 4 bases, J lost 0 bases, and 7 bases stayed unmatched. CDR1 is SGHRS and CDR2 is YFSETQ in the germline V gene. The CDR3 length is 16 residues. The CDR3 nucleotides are TGCGCCAGCAGCACAAACAGGGGGCTGGTGAACACTGAAGCTTTCTTT. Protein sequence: CASSTNRGLVNTEAFF.

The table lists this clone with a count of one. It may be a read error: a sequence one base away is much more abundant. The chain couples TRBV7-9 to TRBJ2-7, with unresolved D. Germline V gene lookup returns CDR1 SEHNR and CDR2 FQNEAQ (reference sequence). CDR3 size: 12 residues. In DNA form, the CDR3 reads TGTTCCAGCAGCTTACAGACCTACGAGCAGTACTTC. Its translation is CSSSLQTYEQYF.

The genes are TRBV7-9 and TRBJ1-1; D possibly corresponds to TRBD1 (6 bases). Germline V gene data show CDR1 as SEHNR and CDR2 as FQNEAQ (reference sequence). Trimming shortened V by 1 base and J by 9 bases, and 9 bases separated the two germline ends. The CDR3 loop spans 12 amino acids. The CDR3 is CASSLGWGQAFF. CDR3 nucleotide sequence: TGTGCCAGCAGCTTAGGGTGGGGGCAAGCTTTCTTT.

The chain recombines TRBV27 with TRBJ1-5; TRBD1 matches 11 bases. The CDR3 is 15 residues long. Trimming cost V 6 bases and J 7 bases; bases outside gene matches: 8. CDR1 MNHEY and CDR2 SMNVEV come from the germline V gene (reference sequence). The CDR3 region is CASSSSGTGGQPQHF. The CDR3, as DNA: TGTGCCAGCAGCTCCTCCGGGACAGGGGGACAGCCCCAGCATTTT.

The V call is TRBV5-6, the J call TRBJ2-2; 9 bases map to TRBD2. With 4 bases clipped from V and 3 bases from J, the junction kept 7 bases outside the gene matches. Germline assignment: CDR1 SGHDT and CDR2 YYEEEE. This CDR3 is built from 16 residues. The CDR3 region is CASSLPRTSDTGELFF. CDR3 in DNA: TGTGCCAGCAGCCTCCCTCGGACTAGCGACACCGGGGAGCTGTTTTTT.

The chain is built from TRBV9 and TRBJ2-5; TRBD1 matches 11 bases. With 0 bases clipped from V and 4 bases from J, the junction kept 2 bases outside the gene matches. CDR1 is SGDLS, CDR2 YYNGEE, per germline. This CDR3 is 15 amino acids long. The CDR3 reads CASSVGTGGRETQYF. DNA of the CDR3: TGTGCCAGCAGCGTAGGGACAGGGGGCCGAGAGACCCAGTACTTC.

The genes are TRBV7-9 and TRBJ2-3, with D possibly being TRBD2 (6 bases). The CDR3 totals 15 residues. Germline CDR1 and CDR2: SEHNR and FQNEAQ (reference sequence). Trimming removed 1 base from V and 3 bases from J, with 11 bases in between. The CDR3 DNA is TGTGCCAGCAGCTTAGGGGTCGGGAGAACAGATACGCAGTATTTT. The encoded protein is CASSLGVGRTDTQYF.

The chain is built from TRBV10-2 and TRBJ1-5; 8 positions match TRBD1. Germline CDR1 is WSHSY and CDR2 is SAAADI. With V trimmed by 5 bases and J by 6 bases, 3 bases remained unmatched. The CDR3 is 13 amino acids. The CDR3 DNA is TGCGCCAGCAGTATACAGGGGGGTCAGCCCCAGCATTTT. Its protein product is CASSIQGGQPQHF.

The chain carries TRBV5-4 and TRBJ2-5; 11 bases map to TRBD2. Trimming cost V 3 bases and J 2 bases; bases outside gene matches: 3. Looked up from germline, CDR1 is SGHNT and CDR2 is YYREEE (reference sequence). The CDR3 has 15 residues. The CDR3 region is CASSSGTSGQETQYF. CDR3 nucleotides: TGTGCCAGCAGCTCGGGGACTAGCGGTCAAGAGACCCAGTACTTC.

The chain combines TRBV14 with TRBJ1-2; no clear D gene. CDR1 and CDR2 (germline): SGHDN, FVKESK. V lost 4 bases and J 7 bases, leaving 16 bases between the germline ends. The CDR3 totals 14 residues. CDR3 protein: CASSLLAGAFGYTF. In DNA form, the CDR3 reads TGTGCCAGCAGCCTCCTGGCGGGCGCGTTTGGCTACACCTTC.

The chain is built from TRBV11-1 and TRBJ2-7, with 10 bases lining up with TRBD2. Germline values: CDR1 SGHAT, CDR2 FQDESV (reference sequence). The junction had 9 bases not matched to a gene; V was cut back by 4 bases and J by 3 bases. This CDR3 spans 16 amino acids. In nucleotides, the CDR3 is TGTGCCAGCAGCTCGCCCGGAGGACTAGCGGTCTACGAGCAGTACTTC. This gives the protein CASSSPGGLAVYEQYF.

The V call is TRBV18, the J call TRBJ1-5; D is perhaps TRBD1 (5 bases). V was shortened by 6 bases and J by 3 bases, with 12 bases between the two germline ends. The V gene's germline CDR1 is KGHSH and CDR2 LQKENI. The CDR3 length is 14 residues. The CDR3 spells CASSLDRLNQPQHF. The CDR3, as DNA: TGTGCCAGCTCTCTCGACAGACTCAATCAGCCCCAGCATTTT.

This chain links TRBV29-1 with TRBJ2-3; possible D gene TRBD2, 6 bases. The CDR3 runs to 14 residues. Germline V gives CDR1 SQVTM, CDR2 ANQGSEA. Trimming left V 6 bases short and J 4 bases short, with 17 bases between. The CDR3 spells CSVPRRDGPDTQYF. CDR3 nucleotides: TGCAGCGTCCCTAGGCGGGATGGGCCAGATACGCAGTATTTT.

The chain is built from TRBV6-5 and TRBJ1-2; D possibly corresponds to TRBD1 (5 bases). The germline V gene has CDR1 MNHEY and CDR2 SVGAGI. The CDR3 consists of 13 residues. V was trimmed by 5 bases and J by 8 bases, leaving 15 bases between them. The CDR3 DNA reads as TGTGCCAGCAGTCCCCGGGGGGTAGTGGGCTACACCTTC. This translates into CASSPRGVVGYTF.

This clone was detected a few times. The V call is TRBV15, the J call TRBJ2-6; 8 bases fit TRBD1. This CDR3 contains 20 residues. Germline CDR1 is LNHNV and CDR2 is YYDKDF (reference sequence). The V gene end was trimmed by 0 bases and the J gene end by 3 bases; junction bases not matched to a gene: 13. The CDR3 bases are TGTGCCACCAGCAGAGATCTCGCAGGGGGCGGTTATGTTGGGGCCAACGTCCTGACTTTC. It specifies CATSRDLAGGGYVGANVLTF.